In this sample, the clone carrying this T cell receptor (beta chain) is medium-sized. Its antigen remains unidentified. This sample's RNA came from whole unsorted tissue. More than 3 cm separated this lung sample from the edge of the tumor. V lost 3 bases, J lost 1 base, and 5 bases stayed unmatched. The CDR3 is made up of 14 amino acids. Germline V gene sequence: CDR1 SQVTM, CDR2 ANQGSEA. These data come from a study of tumor and adjacent non-tumor tissue in lung cancer. The wider study: There were roughly 11 adenocarcinoma, 2 squamous cell carcinoma and 1 small cell lung cancer cases. Stage I to III disease affected about nine men and roughly five women aged about 31 to 80. General observations from the study: Tumor repertoires had a smaller top 100 clone share than normal lung.

A modified ARM-PCR protocol with three rounds of nested PCR amplified TCRbeta. TCRdb reprocessed the multiplex PCR reads with MiXCR, giving one entry per CDR3 protein. The table has approximately 100,000 distinct CDR3 sequences, roughly 60% seen once. V and J are TRBV29-1 and TRBJ2-7; 8 nucleotides align to TRBD2. Sequencing input: distant non-tumor lung tissue. The receptor was isolated from a man aged 25-45 years with non-small cell lung cancer. The CDR3 here is CSVDGGTSSYEQYF. DNA for the CDR3: TGCAGCGTTGATGGCGGGACTAGTTCCTACGAGCAGTACTTC.